Listed here are 22 T cell receptor beta chains from one sample, sequenced in a study of CD8 T cells in ankylosing spondylitis. TCRdb redid the calling of the 5' RACE reads with MiXCR, one entry per CDR3 protein. This sample has 80,000 to 100,000 distinct CDR3 sequences, with roughly 10% found just once. Specimen: blood, either unsorted or a sorted T cell fraction (not recorded which). The receptors here all came from a male donor with ankylosing spondylitis or in good health (not recorded which).

This clonotype was seen many times. This chain joins TRBV5-4 and TRBJ2-7; possibly TRBD1 for D (5 bases). Germline V CDR1 and CDR2: SGHNT, YYREEE (reference sequence). The V and J ends lost 4 bases and 0 bases respectively, with 14 bases between them. CDR3 length: 15 amino acids. CDR3 residues: CASSNQGISSYEQYF. The CDR3 DNA reads TGTGCCAGCAGCAATCAGGGTATCAGCTCCTACGAGCAGTACTTC.

In this sample, this clonotype turned up many times. This chain connects TRBV27 to TRBJ1-2; 8 bases match TRBD1. The CDR3 consists of 15 residues. Germline values: CDR1 MNHEY, CDR2 SMNVEV (reference sequence). With 10 bases clipped from V and 2 bases from J, the junction kept 12 bases outside the gene matches. Here the CDR3 reads CAIAPGTGANYGYTF. Written as DNA, the CDR3 is TGTGCCATCGCCCCCGGGACAGGAGCAAACTATGGCTACACCTTC.

This clonotype was observed many times. CDR3 DNA: TGTGCCACCAGTGATCAAGGACTAGACGCCACCATAGATACGCAGTATTTT. The encoded protein is CATSDQGLDATIDTQYF. The V and J genes are TRBV24-1 and TRBJ2-3; 7 bases map to TRBD2. In germline, CDR1 is KGHDR, CDR2 SFDVKD. The trim removed 3 bases at V and 5 bases at J, leaving 13 bases unmatched. This CDR3 is 17 amino acids long.

The CDR3, as DNA: TGTGCCAGCAGTGTCACCGCGCTCTCTGGGGCCAACGTCCTGACTTTC. It yields the protein CASSVTALSGANVLTF. This chain uses TRBV12-3 or TRBV12-4 with TRBJ2-6; no firm D call. Trimming cost V 5 bases and J 0 bases, with 11 bases left between them. The CDR3 sequence is 16 residues long.

This clonotype occurred many times. In DNA form, the CDR3 reads TGTGCCATCGGCGGCGGGATAGATACGCAGTATTTT. Protein product: CAIGGGIDTQYF. V usage is TRBV10-3 and J usage is TRBJ2-3; D perhaps matches TRBD2 (6 bases). In germline, CDR1 is ENHRY, CDR2 SYGVKD. The CDR3 consists of 12 residues. Trimming pared 8 bases from V and 5 bases from J, leaving 11 bases between.

This clonotype was detected ten times or more. The CDR3 here is CASSQDRELAKNIQYF. The CDR3 region has the DNA TGTGCCAGCAGCCAAGATCGGGAGCTAGCCAAAAACATTCAGTACTTC. The chain employs TRBV4-2 and TRBJ2-4; a weak D match, TRBD2 (6 bases). The CDR3 has 16 amino acids. Trimming took 0 bases from V and 0 from J, leaving 9 bases between them. Germline CDR1 reads LGHNA; CDR2 reads YNFKEQ.

This rearrangement joins TRBV28 to TRBJ2-3; TRBD2 aligns across 11 bases. CDR1 is MDHEN and CDR2 is SYDVKM in the germline V gene. The junction had 10 bases not matched to a gene; V was cut back by 3 bases and J by 2 bases. The CDR3 has 18 amino acids. This CDR3 reads CASSFISGGAEDTDTQYF. The CDR3 DNA reads TGTGCCAGCAGTTTTATTAGCGGGGGGGCCGAGGACACAGATACGCAGTATTTT.

This clonotype was counted many times. The chain employs TRBV29-1 and TRBJ2-1; D unclear. In germline, CDR1 is SQVTM, CDR2 ANQGSEA. This CDR3 is 14 amino acids long. V lost 4 bases, J lost 0 bases, and 10 bases lay in between. DNA for the CDR3: TGCAGCGTTGTGGTAGTGAGCTCCTACAATGAGCAGTTCTTC. It specifies CSVVVVSSYNEQFF.

The sample holds many counts of this clonotype. The rearrangement links TRBV9 to TRBJ2-7; 10 bases match TRBD1. Losses at the gene ends were 4 bases for V and 5 bases for J; bases not matched to a gene: 9. The CDR3 spans 15 residues. Germline V CDR1 and CDR2: SGDLS, YYNGEE. CDR3 amino acids: CASSPQGTGVDEQYF. The CDR3 DNA reads as TGTGCCAGCAGCCCGCAAGGGACAGGGGTCGACGAGCAGTACTTC. Variable domain in full (rest from reference TRBV9 and TRBJ2-7): DSGVTQTPKHLITATGQRVTLRCSPRSGDLSVYWYQQSLDQGLQFLIQYYNGEERAKGNILERFSAQQFPDLHSELNLSSLELGDSALYFCASSPQGTGVDEQYFGPGTRLTVT.

This clonotype was detected many times. The J gene is TRBJ1-1, the V gene TRBV6-1, with 10 bases matching TRBD1. Trimming at V came to 6 bases and at J to 0 bases, leaving 4 bases not matched to a gene. Germline-derived CDR1 and CDR2 are MNHNS and SASEGT. The CDR3 extends over 15 amino acids. The CDR3 loop is CASRGQGSLNTEAFF. In nucleotides, the CDR3 is TGTGCCAGCAGGGGACAGGGGTCGCTGAACACTGAAGCTTTCTTT.

This clonotype was seen ten or more times. In DNA, the CDR3 is TGTGCCAGCTCACCACCGGTAAGAGGGAATGAGCAGTTCTTC. Protein sequence: CASSPPVRGNEQFF. The V and J genes are TRBV18 and TRBJ2-1; possible D gene TRBD2, 5 bases. The CDR3 has 14 amino acids. V dropped 0 bases and J dropped 7 bases, with 10 bases sitting between them. The V gene's germline CDR1 is KGHSH and CDR2 LQKENI. The complete variable domain, with remaining parts taken from reference TRBV18 and TRBJ2-1, reads NAGVMQNPRHLVRRRGQEARLRCSPMKGHSHVYWYRQLPEEGLKFMVYLQKENIIDESGMPKERFSAEFPKEGPSILRIQQVVRGDSAAYFCASSPPVRGNEQFFGPGTRLTVL.

This clonotype has a count of ten or more. In DNA, the CDR3 is TGTGCCAGCAGCCAAGGCAGGTACACTGAAGCTTTCTTT. It yields the protein CASSQGRYTEAFF. This sequence joins TRBV3-1 and TRBJ1-1; D not resolved. The CDR3 is made up of 13 amino acids. CDR1 is LGHDT and CDR2 is YNNKEL in the germline V gene (reference sequence). The V and J ends lost 1 base and 3 bases respectively, with 6 bases between them.

This clonotype was counted only a few times. CDR3 sequence: CASSLDRVTGSSNEKLFF. DNA of the CDR3: TGTGCCAGCAGCTTAGATCGGGTTACGGGTAGCTCTAATGAAAAACTGTTTTTT. This sequence joins TRBV11-2 and TRBJ1-4; D is ambiguous. The CDR3 spans 18 residues. Germline values: CDR1 SGHAT, CDR2 FQNNGV. Trimming removed 0 bases from V and 3 bases from J, with 17 bases in between.

This clonotype was counted many times. The chain uses TRBV5-8 and TRBJ2-7; unclear D gene. This CDR3 contains 16 residues. Deletions cut 2 bases from V and 4 bases from J, with 19 bases between. Germline V gives CDR1 SGHTS, CDR2 YDEGEE. CDR3 region: CASSLPSDSFVYEQYF. In nucleotides, the CDR3 is TGTGCCAGCAGCTTACCCTCTGATTCCTTCGTTTACGAGCAGTACTTC.

There are many counts of this clonotype. The chain uses TRBV9 and TRBJ1-1; D is perhaps TRBD1 (5 bases). Germline assignment: CDR1 SGDLS and CDR2 YYNGEE. The CDR3 extends over 13 amino acids. V lost 4 bases to trimming and J lost 2 bases, with 9 bases between them. Here the CDR3 DNA reads TGTGCCAGCAGCACAACAGGAAACACTGAAGCTTTCTTT. Its protein is CASSTTGNTEAFF.

The table lists this clonotype with many counts. The J gene is TRBJ1-1, the V gene TRBV4-2; 11 positions agree with TRBD1. The length of the CDR3 is 18 residues. Germline CDR1 LGHNA, CDR2 YNFKEQ. The V gene end was trimmed by 1 base and the J gene end by 2 bases; junction bases not matched to a gene: 9. The CDR3 reads CASSQGLGQGENNTEAFF. CDR3 sequence (DNA): TGTGCCAGCAGCCAAGGTTTGGGACAGGGGGAGAACAACACTGAAGCTTTCTTT.

Notes on this clonotype: This sequence may be a read error, since a much larger clone differs from it by one base. This chain joins TRBV5-1 and TRBJ2-7; TRBD2 might be the D (5 bases). The V gene's germline CDR1 is SGHRS and CDR2 YFSETQ. The CDR3 runs to 13 residues. CDR3: CVSSWGDSYEQYF. CDR3 sequence (DNA): TGCGTCAGCAGCTGGGGAGACTCCTACGAGCAGTACTTC.

In its sample, this clonotype was seen a few times. The chain recombines TRBV20-1 with TRBJ2-7; TRBD2 is a possible D gene (5 bases). Per the germline V gene, CDR1 is DFQATT and CDR2 is SNEGSKA (reference sequence). This CDR3 is built from 16 residues. V shed 4 bases and J shed 0 bases, with 19 bases lying between them. The CDR3 is CSANPLTRSGSYEQYF. DNA for the CDR3: TGCAGTGCTAACCCTCTTACTAGATCCGGCTCCTACGAGCAGTACTTC.

This clonotype was detected many times. The CDR3 sequence: CASSPNTGLQSNEQFF. The CDR3 DNA reads as TGTGCCAGCTCACCTAATACGGGGCTGCAATCCAATGAGCAGTTCTTC. This chain connects TRBV18 to TRBJ2-1; the D gene could be TRBD1 or TRBD2 (5 bases each). CDR1 KGHSH and CDR2 LQKENI come from the germline V gene. Trimming removed 3 bases at V and 6 bases at J, with 18 bases between. This CDR3 spans 16 amino acids.

This clonotype was picked up a small number of times. The J gene is TRBJ1-2, the V gene TRBV9; D unresolved. Per germline, CDR1 SGDLS and CDR2 YYNGEE. V lost 1 base to trimming and J lost 4 bases, with 5 bases between them. The CDR3 contains 12 residues. The CDR3 DNA follows: TGTGCCAGCAGCGTATCCCCCTATGGCTACACCTTC. This encodes CASSVSPYGYTF.

There are many counts of this clonotype. This chain uses TRBV28 with TRBJ2-5, with D tentatively TRBD2 (6 bases). CDR1 is MDHEN and CDR2 is SYDVKM in the germline V gene. There are 16 residues in the CDR3. The V end lost 2 bases, the J end lost 5 bases, and 18 bases lay between the germline ends. In DNA form, the CDR3 reads TGTGCCAGCAGTTTACGCGGGACGGTGAATGATGAGACCCAGTACTTC. Its protein product is CASSLRGTVNDETQYF. The variable domain in full, completed from reference TRBV28 and TRBJ2-5, reads DVKVTQSSRYLVKRTGEKVFLECVQDMDHENMFWYRQDPGLGLRLIYFSYDVKMKEKGDIPEGYSVSREKKERFSLILESASTNQTSMYLCASSLRGTVNDETQYFGPGTRLLVL.

Ten or more counts support this clonotype. The genes are TRBV20-1 and TRBJ2-2; the D gene is possibly TRBD1 (6 bases). This CDR3 has 16 residues. Germline V lookup: CDR1 DFQATT, CDR2 SNEGSKA (reference sequence). V dropped 0 bases and J dropped 2 bases, with 13 bases sitting between them. CDR3 sequence: CSARDHGTSNTGELFF. CDR3 DNA: TGCAGTGCTAGAGATCACGGGACATCAAACACCGGGGAGCTGTTTTTT.